This note documents a single TCR beta chain sequence. These data are taken from a study of early T cells in non-severe SARS-CoV-2 infection. The overall study: Sequencing was performed on bulk RNA from unsorted whole blood, leaving chains unpaired.

Individual cDNA molecules were tagged with unique molecular identifiers. Each CDR3 protein is one row after TCRdb ran MiXCR on the 5' RACE reads. This table has about 60,000 distinct CDR3 sequences, around 13% appearing once. The sequenced sample consisted of whole blood. This TCR came from an adult who was a healthcare worker with PCR-confirmed SARS-CoV-2 infection or an uninfected control (not recorded which).

The CDR3 loop reads CASSGPLSTGANVLTF. In DNA, the CDR3 is TGTGCCAGCAGTGGGCCCCTCTCGACTGGGGCCAACGTCCTGACTTTC. The chain is built from TRBV6-1 and TRBJ2-6, with no clear D. Germline V gives CDR1 MNHNS, CDR2 SASEGT. This CDR3 has 16 amino acids. Deletions cut 4 bases from V and 2 bases from J, with 12 bases between.